The present TCR beta chain was sequenced within a study of PD-1 blockade in classical Hodgkin lymphoma. Study-level findings and limits: Those patients who began receiving nivolumab less than 1 year after ASCT had lower diversity, and they were excluded. Those achieving complete response showed baseline diversity like newly diagnosed patients.

The time point is: cycle 4 day 1 (C4D1), after five to seven weeks of nivolumab. Every patient was affected by relapse after autologous stem cell transplantation, while exposure to brentuximab vedotin was not uniform. Magnetic negative selection served to purify CD4+ T cells out of PBMCs that had been thawed. The V segment lost 5 bases and the J segment 5 bases; nucleotides outside the gene matches: 9. Germline V gene sequence: CDR1 MDHEN, CDR2 SYDVKM. This CDR3 comprises 15 residues. The method was immunoSEQ multiplex PCR; TCRdb's version includes in-frame clones alone and lacks a portion of them. The sample holds tens of thousands of clones, 92% seen once. In this sample, this clone turned up a few times. Its antigen is not known.

Sample: CD4+ T cells from blood, taken before the fourth cycle of nivolumab. The receptor comes from a human donor with classical Hodgkin lymphoma. The chain is built from TRBV28 and TRBJ2-5, with 9 bases lining up with TRBD1. CDR3 in DNA: TGTGCCAGCAGTACCCGGACAGGGGTGGGTGAGACCCAGTACTTC. Protein: CASSTRTGVGETQYF.